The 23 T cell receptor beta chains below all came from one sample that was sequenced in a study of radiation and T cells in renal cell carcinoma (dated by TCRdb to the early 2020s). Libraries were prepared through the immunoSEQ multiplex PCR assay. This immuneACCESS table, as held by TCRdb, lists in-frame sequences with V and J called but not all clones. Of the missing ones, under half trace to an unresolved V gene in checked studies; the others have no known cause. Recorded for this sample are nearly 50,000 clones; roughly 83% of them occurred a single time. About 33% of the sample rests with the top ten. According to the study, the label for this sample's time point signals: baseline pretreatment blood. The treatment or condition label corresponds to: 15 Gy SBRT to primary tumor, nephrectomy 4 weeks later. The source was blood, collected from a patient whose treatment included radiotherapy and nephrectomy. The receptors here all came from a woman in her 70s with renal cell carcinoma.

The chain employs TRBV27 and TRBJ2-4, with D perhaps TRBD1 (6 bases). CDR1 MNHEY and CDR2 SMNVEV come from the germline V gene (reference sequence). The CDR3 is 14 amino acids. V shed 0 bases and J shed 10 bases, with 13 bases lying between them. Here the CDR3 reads CASSLSTGIRIQYF. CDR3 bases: TGTGCCAGCAGTTTATCTACAGGGATAAGGATTCAGTACTTC.

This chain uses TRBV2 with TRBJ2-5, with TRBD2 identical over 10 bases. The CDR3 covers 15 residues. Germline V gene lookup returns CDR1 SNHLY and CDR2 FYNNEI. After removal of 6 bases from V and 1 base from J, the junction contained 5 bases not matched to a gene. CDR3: CASRPGLAFQETQYF. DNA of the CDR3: TGTGCCAGCAGGCCGGGACTAGCGTTCCAAGAGACCCAGTACTTC.

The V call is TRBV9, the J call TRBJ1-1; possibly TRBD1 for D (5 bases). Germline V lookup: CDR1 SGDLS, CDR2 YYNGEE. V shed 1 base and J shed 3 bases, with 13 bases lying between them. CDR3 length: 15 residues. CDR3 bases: TGTGCCAGCAGCGTATCGCCCGGGGCCTACACTGAAGCTTTCTTT. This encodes CASSVSPGAYTEAFF.

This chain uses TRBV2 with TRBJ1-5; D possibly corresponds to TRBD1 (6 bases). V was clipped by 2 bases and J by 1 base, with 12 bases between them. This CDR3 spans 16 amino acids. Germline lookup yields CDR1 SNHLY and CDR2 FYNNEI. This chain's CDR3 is CASSELPTGSNQPQHF. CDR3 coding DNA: TGTGCCAGCAGTGAACTTCCCACAGGGAGCAATCAGCCCCAGCATTTT.

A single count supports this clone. Here the CDR3 DNA reads TGTGCCAGCAGCCTCGGGACGGACAGGGAGCAGTACTTC. This gives the protein CASSLGTDREQYF. The chain recombines TRBV7-6 with TRBJ2-7, with 7 bases lining up with TRBD1. The CDR3 runs 13 residues. Germline V gives CDR1 SGHVS, CDR2 FNYEAQ. V dropped 5 bases and J dropped 7; count of bases not matched to a gene: 8.

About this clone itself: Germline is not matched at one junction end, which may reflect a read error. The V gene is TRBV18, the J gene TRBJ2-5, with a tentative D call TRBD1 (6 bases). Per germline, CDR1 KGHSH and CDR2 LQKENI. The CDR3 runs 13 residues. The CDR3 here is CASSPQGAETQYF. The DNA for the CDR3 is TGTGCCAGCTCCCCACAGGGCGCAGAGACCCAGTACTTC.

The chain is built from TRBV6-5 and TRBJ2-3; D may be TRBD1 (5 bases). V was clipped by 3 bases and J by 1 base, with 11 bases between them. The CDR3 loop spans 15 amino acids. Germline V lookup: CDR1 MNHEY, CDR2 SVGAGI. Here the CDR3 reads CASSYRTGGTDTQYF. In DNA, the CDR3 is TGTGCCAGCAGTTATCGTACAGGAGGCACAGATACGCAGTATTTT.

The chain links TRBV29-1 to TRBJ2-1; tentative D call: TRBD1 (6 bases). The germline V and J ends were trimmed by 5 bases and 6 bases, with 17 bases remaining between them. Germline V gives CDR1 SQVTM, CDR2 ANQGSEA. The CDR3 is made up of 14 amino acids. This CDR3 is CSVPPPGHPNEQFF. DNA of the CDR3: TGCAGCGTTCCCCCCCCGGGACACCCCAATGAGCAGTTCTTC.

CDR3 sequence (DNA): TGTGCCAGTAGTATAACAGGGGTTTGGGACTACGAGCAGTACTTC. Protein product: CASSITGVWDYEQYF. The chain combines TRBV19 with TRBJ2-7; 7 bases line up with TRBD1. The CDR3 totals 15 residues. CDR1 LNHDA and CDR2 SQIVND come from the germline V gene (reference sequence). V was pared by 2 bases and J by 3 bases, with 7 bases of the junction left unmatched.

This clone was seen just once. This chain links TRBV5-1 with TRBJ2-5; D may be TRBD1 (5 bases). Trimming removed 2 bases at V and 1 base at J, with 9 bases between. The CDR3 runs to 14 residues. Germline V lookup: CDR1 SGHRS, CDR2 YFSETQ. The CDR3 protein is CASSFSGFQETQYF. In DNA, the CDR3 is TGCGCCAGCAGCTTTTCAGGGTTCCAAGAGACCCAGTACTTC.

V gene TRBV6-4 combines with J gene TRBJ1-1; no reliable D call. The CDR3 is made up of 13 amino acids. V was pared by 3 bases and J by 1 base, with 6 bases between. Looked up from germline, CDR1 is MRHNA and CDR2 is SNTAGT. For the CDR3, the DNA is TGTGCCAGCAGTGAGACCGAGAACACTGAAGCTTTCTTT. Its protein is CASSETENTEAFF.

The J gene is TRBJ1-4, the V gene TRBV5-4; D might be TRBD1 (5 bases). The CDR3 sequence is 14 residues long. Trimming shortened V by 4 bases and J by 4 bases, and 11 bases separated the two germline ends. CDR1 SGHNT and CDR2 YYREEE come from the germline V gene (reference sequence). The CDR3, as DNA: TGTGCCAGCAGCCCTGGGACGGGTAATGAAAAACTGTTTTTT. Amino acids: CASSPGTGNEKLFF. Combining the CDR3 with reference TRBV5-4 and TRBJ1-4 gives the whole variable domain ETGVTQSPTHLIKTRGQQVTLRCSSQSGHNTVSWYQQALGQGPQFIFQYYREEENGRGNFPPRFSGLQFPNYSSELNVNALELDDSALYLCASSPGTGNEKLFFGSGTQLSVL.

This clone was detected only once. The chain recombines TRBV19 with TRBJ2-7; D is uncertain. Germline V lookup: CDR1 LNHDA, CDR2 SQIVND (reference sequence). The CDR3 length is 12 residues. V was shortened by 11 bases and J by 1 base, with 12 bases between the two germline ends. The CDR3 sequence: CAPLDGSYEQYF. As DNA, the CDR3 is TGTGCCCCCCTGGACGGGTCCTACGAGCAGTACTTC.

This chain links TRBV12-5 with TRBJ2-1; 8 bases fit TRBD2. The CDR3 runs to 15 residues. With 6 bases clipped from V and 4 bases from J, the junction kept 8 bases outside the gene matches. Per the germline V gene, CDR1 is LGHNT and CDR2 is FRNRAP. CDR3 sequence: CASGHSGGPYNEQFF. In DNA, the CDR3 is TGTGCTAGTGGCCACAGCGGGGGACCTTACAATGAGCAGTTCTTC.

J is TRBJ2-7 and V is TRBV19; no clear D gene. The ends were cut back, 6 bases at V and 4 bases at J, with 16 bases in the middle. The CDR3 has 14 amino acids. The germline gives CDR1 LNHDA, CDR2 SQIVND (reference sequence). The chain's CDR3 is CASRPVDRLYEQYF. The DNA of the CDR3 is TGTGCCAGTAGACCCGTGGACCGCCTTTACGAGCAGTACTTC.

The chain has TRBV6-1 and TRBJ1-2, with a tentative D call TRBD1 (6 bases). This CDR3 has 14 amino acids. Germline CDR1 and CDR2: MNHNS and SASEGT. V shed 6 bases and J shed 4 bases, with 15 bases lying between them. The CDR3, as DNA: TGTGCCAGCAGAGATCCCGGGGGCCGCTATGGCTACACCTTC. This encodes CASRDPGGRYGYTF.

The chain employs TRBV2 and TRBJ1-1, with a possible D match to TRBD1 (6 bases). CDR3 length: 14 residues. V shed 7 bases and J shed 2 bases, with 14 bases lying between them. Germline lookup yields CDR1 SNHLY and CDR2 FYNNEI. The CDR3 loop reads CASIRTESNTEAFF. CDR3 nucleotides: TGTGCCAGCATCAGGACAGAGTCAAACACTGAAGCTTTCTTT.

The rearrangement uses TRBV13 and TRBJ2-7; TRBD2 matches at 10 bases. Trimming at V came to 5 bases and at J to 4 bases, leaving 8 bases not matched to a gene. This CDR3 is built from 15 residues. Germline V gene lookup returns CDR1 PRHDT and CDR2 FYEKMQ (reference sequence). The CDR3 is CASSRIFSGGYEQYF. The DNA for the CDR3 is TGTGCCAGCAGCCGGATTTTTAGCGGGGGGTACGAGCAGTACTTC.

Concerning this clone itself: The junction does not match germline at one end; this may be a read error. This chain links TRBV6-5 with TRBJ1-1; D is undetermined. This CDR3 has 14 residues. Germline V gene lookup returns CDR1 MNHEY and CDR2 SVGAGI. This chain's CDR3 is CASSYFGLNTEAFF. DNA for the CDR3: TGTGCCAGCAGCTACTTCGGGTTGAACACTGAAGCTTTCTTT.

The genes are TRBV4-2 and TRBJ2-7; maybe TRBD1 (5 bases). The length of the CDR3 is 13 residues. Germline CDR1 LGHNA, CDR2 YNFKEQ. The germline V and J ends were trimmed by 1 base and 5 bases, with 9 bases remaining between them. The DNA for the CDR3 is TGTGCCAGCAGCCAAGCAGGGTCCAACGAGCAGTACTTC. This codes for CASSQAGSNEQYF.

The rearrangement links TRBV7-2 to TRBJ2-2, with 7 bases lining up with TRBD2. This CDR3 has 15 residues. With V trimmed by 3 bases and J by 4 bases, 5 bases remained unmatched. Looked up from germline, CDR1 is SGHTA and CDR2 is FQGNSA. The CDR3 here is CASSLGGFSTGELFF. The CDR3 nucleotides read TGTGCCAGCAGCTTGGGGGGGTTTAGCACCGGGGAGCTGTTTTTT. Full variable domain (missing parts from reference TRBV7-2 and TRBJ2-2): GAGVSQSPSNKVTEKGKDVELRCDPISGHTALYWYRQSLGQGLEFLIYFQGNSAPDKSGLPSDRFSAERTGGSVSTLTIQRTQQEDSAVYLCASSLGGFSTGELFFGEGSRLTVL.

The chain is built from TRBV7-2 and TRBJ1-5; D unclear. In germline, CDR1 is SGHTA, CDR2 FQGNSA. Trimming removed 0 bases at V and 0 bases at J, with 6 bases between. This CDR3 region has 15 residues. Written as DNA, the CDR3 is TGTGCCAGCAGCTTAGCGACGATTAGCAATCAGCCCCAGCATTTT. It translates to CASSLATISNQPQHF.

This CDR3 is CASSLSLVYAGELFF. The CDR3 DNA reads as TGTGCCAGCAGCTTAAGTTTAGTTTACGCCGGGGAGCTGTTTTTT. J is TRBJ2-2 and V is TRBV7-9; D unclear. Germline values: CDR1 SEHNR, CDR2 FQNEAQ (reference sequence). The ends were cut back, 2 bases at V and 6 bases at J, with 13 bases in the middle. The CDR3 consists of 15 residues.